The source of this TCR beta chain is a study of response to subunit inactivated influenza vaccine listed by TCRdb under 2018. With regard to the full study: Deep quantitative profiling of the T cell receptor repertoire was used in the study to follow responses to a trivalent subunit inactivated influenza vaccine. General study outcomes and caveats: The authors proposed that each seasonal influenza vaccination may bring in only a limited number of new T cells.

This clonotype has a count of ten or more. The specificity of this receptor is unknown. The sample holds no much larger clone one base away, and base qualities are not on file. The method was RT-PCR. Sequencing instrument: Illumina HiSeq 2500. TCRdb handled the public reads itself, with Q25 trimming in fastp and clone calling in MiXCR, and kept productive beta chains. When rows share a CDR3 protein, they turn into one entry using the most common DNA and genes. In this sample the table shows 200,000 to 250,000 distinct CDR3 sequences, about 12% of which occur a single time. The top ten clones comprise approximately 7.8% of the sample. The junction shows trimming of 1 base on V and 5 bases on J, plus 8 bases between the germline ends. The CDR3 starts with the cysteine, ends with the phenylalanine, and has 13 residues. This entry keeps only the CDR3 DNA: 39 bases, framed from base 1. CDR1 and CDR2, per the germline V gene, are SGHTA and FQGNSA.

Here the chain combines TRBV7-2 and TRBJ1-1; the D gene remains uncertain. This TCR came from a man aged 45 to 65 who received an inactivated influenza vaccine. Donor details come from another sample of the same person, matched by shared clones. The material sequenced was non-naive T cells sorted from PBMCs, taken around 14 days before vaccination. In light of the paper, this sample's cell subset or site label describes: memory T cell fraction. The sequenced DNA is TGTGCCAGCAGCTTAGGCGTAGATACTGAAGCTTTCTTT. Translated, it gives CASSLGVDTEAFF.